The source of this T cell receptor (beta chain) is a study of T-cell reconstitution after alpha-beta-depleted transplantation in children. Study findings and constraints: From newly produced T cells came most of the T-cell counts and diversity one year after transplant. Alpha-beta T cells about two months after transplant reportedly derived from several hundred expanded graft clones.

CDR1 and CDR2 (germline): SGHTA, FQGTGA. V shed 1 base and J 4 bases; nucleotides not matched to a gene: 6. The CDR3 extends over 16 amino acids. The authors prepared the TCRbeta library with unique molecular identifiers. TCRdb fed the PCR reads into MiXCR, producing one record per CDR3 protein. This table has about 200,000 distinct CDR3 sequences, approximately 6.9% appearing once. Comments on this clonotype: The antigen remains undetermined.

The source of this sequence is a boy younger than 10 with acute lymphoblastic leukemia, due to receive a stem cell transplant. The chain couples TRBV7-3 to TRBJ2-2; the match to TRBD2 covers 7 bases. The sequenced sample was PBMCs, obtained before TCRalphabeta/CD19-depleted stem cell transplant. The DNA for the CDR3 is TGTGCCAGCAGCTTAAGCGGGGGTTCGGCCACCGGGGAGCTGTTTTTT. This gives the protein CASSLSGGSATGELFF.